A selection of T cell receptor beta chains follows, all from one sample in a study of T cell responses to AZD1222 COVID-19 vaccine. The data were produced by immunoSEQ multiplex PCR, yet TCRdb's version contains in-frame clones alone and is incomplete. The sample gives 65,000 to 85,000 clones, 70% to 90% of which show up once; around 13% is in the top ten. The material sequenced was peripheral blood, taken on day 0 of AZD1222 vaccination. The receptors derive from an adult in good health. CDR3s include the opening cysteine and the closing phenylalanine or tryptophan. Fields, in order: V gene, clone size, J gene, D gene, CDR3 DNA, CDR3 protein. D genes are given only for firm matches. Clone size is stated in some rows and not others, as once, few, many or a class when expanded.

TRBV7-2	NA	TRBJ2-5	NA	TGTGCCAGCAGCTTCCAGGGAGCAGAGACCCAGTACTTC	CASSFQGAETQYF
TRBV6-5	once	TRBJ2-6	NA	TGTGCCAGCAGTTACTCAGGGGTCGGGGCCAACGTCCTGACTTTC	CASSYSGVGANVLTF
TRBV10-3	NA	TRBJ1-2	TRBD1	TGTGCCATCAGTGATTACAGGGGTGACTATGGCTACACCTTC	CAISDYRGDYGYTF
TRBV7-2	NA	TRBJ1-4	TRBD1	TGTGCCAGCAGCCACGGGGGGACAGGGAAGGGCACTAATGAAAAACTGTTTTTT	CASSHGGTGKGTNEKLFF
TRBV9	once	TRBJ1-1	TRBD1	TGTGCCAGCAGCCCACGACAGGGGGCGTTTACTGAAGCTTTCTTT	CASSPRQGAFTEAFF
TRBV19	NA	TRBJ2-1	TRBD2	TGTGCCAGTAGTATGACTAGCTCGATAAATGAGCAGTTCTTC	CASSMTSSINEQFF
TRBV19	NA	TRBJ1-4	TRBD1	TGTGCCAGTAGTTCCAGGACAGGGAAAGCAACTAATGAAAAACTGTTTTTT	CASSSRTGKATNEKLFF
TRBV7-9	NA	TRBJ1-5	NA	TGTGCCAGCAGTGATGGCAATCAGCCCCAGCATTTT	CASSDGNQPQHF
TRBV5-6	NA	TRBJ1-2	TRBD1	TGTGCCAGCAGCTCAACCGGGACAGGGGTTAACTATGGCTACACCTTC	CASSSTGTGVNYGYTF
TRBV7-3	NA	TRBJ2-2	NA	TGTGCCAGCAGCCCATCGGCGGGGAGCACCGGGGAGCTGTTTTTT	CASSPSAGSTGELFF
TRBV11-2	NA	TRBJ2-1	NA	TGTGCCAGCAGCTTAGATATGGGGGCGGGTCTAGAGTTCTTC	CASSLDMGAGLEFF
TRBV27	NA	TRBJ2-7	TRBD1	TGTGCCAGCAGTCCGTGGACAGGGGGTTCCGAGCAGTACTTC	CASSPWTGGSEQYF
TRBV28	NA	TRBJ1-3	NA	TGTGCCATTGCCCGGGGGGCTGGAAACACCATATATTTT	CAIARGAGNTIYF
TRBV11-2	NA	TRBJ1-6	NA	TGTGCCAGCAGCGGATTAGTCAACTCCTATAATTCACCCCTCCACTTT	CASSGLVNSYNSPLHF
TRBV20-1	NA	TRBJ1-3	NA	TGCAGTGTCCAGGGAAACACCATATATTTT	CSVQGNTIYF
TRBV5-4	NA	TRBJ2-7	NA	TGTGCCAGCAGCAAAGGGCAGAACTACGAGCAGTACTTC	CASSKGQNYEQYF
TRBV19	NA	TRBJ2-1	NA	TGTGCCAGTAGTATTGGTGGTGGCTTCTCCTACAATGAGCAGTTCTTC	CASSIGGGFSYNEQFF
TRBV18	once	TRBJ2-5	TRBD1	TGTGCCAGCTCACGTTCCCTGGGACAGGCACAAGAGACCCAGTACTTC	CASSRSLGQAQETQYF
TRBV9	NA	TRBJ2-2	NA	TGTGCCAGCAGACCCAGCGCCGGGGAGCTGTTTTTT	CASRPSAGELFF
TRBV12-5	once	TRBJ2-5	TRBD1	TGTGCTAGTGGTTGGGGGACAGGGGAGACCCAGTACTTC	CASGWGTGETQYF
TRBV28	NA	TRBJ2-5	TRBD1	TGTGCCAGCAGTGACGGGACAGGGGTAAGAACCCAGTACTTC	CASSDGTGVRTQYF
TRBV11-2	NA	TRBJ1-5	NA	TGTGCCAGCAGTGGCGGGAATTCATTGAGCAATCAGCCCCAGCATTTT	CASSGGNSLSNQPQHF
TRBV6-1	few	TRBJ1-6	TRBD1	TGTGCCAGCAGTGAAATAGGGGGACAGATTAATTCACCCCTCCACTTT	CASSEIGGQINSPLHF
TRBV6-5	NA	TRBJ2-5	TRBD2	TGTGCCAGCAGTCAACAACTAGCGAAGTTAGAGACCCAACACTTC	CASSQQLAKLETQHF
TRBV11-2	NA	TRBJ1-6	NA	TGTGCCAGCACCATCCAGGGGCGTAATTCACCCCTCCACTTT	CASTIQGRNSPLHF
TRBV6-5	NA	TRBJ2-5	TRBD1	TGTGCCAGCATCCTACTAGACAGGGCGGGAGAGACCCAGTACTTC	CASILLDRAGETQYF
TRBV6-2/TRBV6-3	NA	TRBJ1-5	NA	TGTGCCAGCAGTTACGGCACCATCAGGCCCCAGCATTTT	CASSYGTIRPQHF
TRBV3-1/TRBV3-2	once	TRBJ1-2	NA	TGTGCCAGCAGCCAAGGCGGGGAATATGGCTACACCTTC	CASSQGGEYGYTF
TRBV7-2	NA	TRBJ1-6	NA	TGTGCCAGCAGCTCAATCCTTGGGGGTTCACCCCTCCACTTT	CASSSILGGSPLHF
TRBV28	NA	TRBJ1-2	NA	TGTGCCAGCACCACAGGGTCTCATAGTGGCTACACCTTC	CASTTGSHSGYTF
TRBV28	NA	TRBJ1-5	TRBD1	TGTGCCAGCAGTTCGAATATAGGGGGCTGGAGCAATCAGCCCCAGCATTTT	CASSSNIGGWSNQPQHF
TRBV6-2/TRBV6-3	NA	TRBJ2-4	NA	TGTGCCAGCAGCACCCTATCAGGCCTTGGGGAAAACATTCAGTACTTC	CASSTLSGLGENIQYF
TRBV5-4	NA	TRBJ2-2	TRBD1	TGTGCCAGCAGCGCATGGACAGGGGACACCGGGGAGCTGTTTTTT	CASSAWTGDTGELFF
TRBV15	NA	TRBJ1-1	NA	TGTGCCACCAGCCCCGGGGGCTTGAACACTGAAGCTTTCTTT	CATSPGGLNTEAFF
TRBV2	once	TRBJ2-6	NA	TGTGCCAGCACTGCCGTGTCTGGGGCCAACGTCCTGACTTTC	CASTAVSGANVLTF
TRBV19	NA	TRBJ2-3	TRBD1	TGTGCCAGTAGTATCGGGACAGGAACGACAGATACGCAGTATTTT	CASSIGTGTTDTQYF
TRBV4-3	NA	TRBJ1-2	NA	TGCGCCAGCAGCCAAGTGGGCACGTATGGCTACACCTTC	CASSQVGTYGYTF
TRBV6-4	NA	TRBJ2-3	NA	TGTGCCAGCAGTGCGGGTCACACAGATACGCAGTATTTT	CASSAGHTDTQYF
TRBV19	NA	TRBJ2-3	TRBD2	TGTGCCAGTAGTAGGGGAGTAGCGGGGACACAGTATTTT	CASSRGVAGTQYF
TRBV7-2	NA	TRBJ1-5	NA	TGTGCCAGCAGCTTAGCAGGGTCGGGTCAGCCCCAGCATTTT	CASSLAGSGQPQHF
TRBV12-3/TRBV12-4	once	TRBJ1-2	NA	TGTGCCAGCAGCCTTGGGGGCGCAGGGGGCTACACCTTC	CASSLGGAGGYTF
TRBV7-9	NA	TRBJ1-6	NA	TGTGCCAGCAGCTTAGACCGGGTGTATAATTCACCCCTCCACTTT	CASSLDRVYNSPLHF
TRBV4-1	NA	TRBJ2-7	NA	TGCGCCAGCAGCCATTTACTAAAGGACCGTCGGTCCTGCGAGCAGTACTTC	CASSHLLKDRRSCEQYF
TRBV7-2	NA	TRBJ2-3	NA	TGTGCCAGCAGCTTAGCGGCGAGGGGGGGCACAGATACGCAGTATTTT	CASSLAARGGTDTQYF
TRBV10-3	NA	TRBJ2-3	TRBD1	TGTGCCACCAGGCCGGGACAGACGGATACGCAGTATTTT	CATRPGQTDTQYF